One and the same sample provided the 16 T cell receptor beta chains below, sequenced in a study of beta chain features in type 1 diabetes. What was sequenced were expressed TCRB transcripts, since all of the isolated RNA had been reverse transcribed. Clones were read by immunoSEQ multiplex PCR, and TCRdb kept only the in-frame ones, dropping some. This sample yields 200,000 to 250,000 clones, of which roughly a tenth are seen a single time; over 1% belongs to the top ten. The specimen was central memory CD4+ T cells from blood. These receptors came from a man aged 18 to 30 in good health.

Concerning this clone: A much larger clone differs from this one at a single base, so this may be a read error. The sample carries other DNA sequences with the same CDR3. This rearrangement joins TRBV5-6 to TRBJ2-5, with D perhaps matching TRBD2 (6 bases). The CDR3 has 13 residues. Per germline, CDR1 SGHDT and CDR2 YYEEEE. With 4 bases removed from V and 2 bases from J, the gap between germline ends came to 9 bases. The CDR3 spells CASSLGLQETQYF. For the CDR3, the DNA is TGTGCCAGCAGCCTGGGACTTCAAGAGACCCAGTACTTC.

V is TRBV5-4 and J is TRBJ2-5; possible D gene TRBD1, 5 bases. The CDR3 has 14 residues. Germline assignment: CDR1 SGHNT and CDR2 YYREEE (reference sequence). V lost 1 base, J lost 1 base, and 8 bases lay in between. CDR3 protein: CASSLIDSQETQYF. CDR3 nucleotides: TGTGCCAGCAGCTTGATCGACAGCCAAGAGACCCAGTACTTC.

J is TRBJ1-3 and V is TRBV29-1; D is perhaps TRBD1 (6 bases). V shed 6 bases and J shed 0 bases, with 12 bases lying between them. The CDR3 has 14 amino acids. Germline CDR1 is SQVTM and CDR2 is ANQGSEA. CDR3 DNA: TGCAGCGTCGATACAGGGCTCTCTGGAAACACCATATATTTT. Amino acid sequence: CSVDTGLSGNTIYF.

This clone was seen more than once but under ten times. The chain has TRBV7-2 and TRBJ2-1; D call uncertain. This CDR3 contains 14 residues. From germline, CDR1 is SGHTA and CDR2 FQGNSA. Trimming shortened V by 5 bases and J by 10 bases, and 18 bases separated the two germline ends. The CDR3 nucleotides read TGTGCCAGCAGCCGCTCCCGGGCCGATGTAGAGCAGTTCTTC. This gives the protein CASSRSRADVEQFF.

The gene calls are TRBV6-1 and TRBJ1-2; D is possibly TRBD1 (5 bases). The CDR3 sequence is 14 residues long. The germline V gene encodes CDR1 MNHNS and CDR2 SASEGT. V lost 6 bases and J lost 3, with 14 bases in between. CDR3 nucleotides: TGTGCCAGCAGACCGGACACCCTTTACTATGGCTACACCTTC. It translates to CASRPDTLYYGYTF.

V usage is TRBV15 and J usage is TRBJ2-2; 12 bases fit TRBD2. CDR3 size: 14 residues. J gave up 6 bases and V 7 bases, and 3 bases lay outside the gene matches. From germline, CDR1 is LNHNV and CDR2 YYDKDF (reference sequence). The CDR3 loop is CATNRLAGAGELFF. As DNA, the CDR3 is TGTGCCACCAACCGACTAGCGGGAGCCGGGGAGCTGTTTTTT.

The chain has TRBV12-5 and TRBJ2-3, with 10 nucleotides matching TRBD2. The V and J ends lost 6 bases and 2 bases, in that order; junction bases with no gene match: 8. The CDR3 loop spans 16 amino acids. CDR1 LGHNT and CDR2 FRNRAP come from the germline V gene. The CDR3 protein is CASGPQLAGVTDTQYF. DNA for the CDR3: TGTGCTAGTGGCCCTCAGCTAGCGGGAGTCACAGATACGCAGTATTTT.

The sample holds a few counts of this clone. The V and J genes are TRBV11-2 and TRBJ2-5; 8 bases map to TRBD2. This CDR3 contains 14 residues. J gave up 5 bases and V 3 bases, and 5 bases lay outside the gene matches. The germline gives CDR1 SGHAT, CDR2 FQNNGV. The DNA for the CDR3 is TGTGCCAGCAGCTTCCTAGCGGGTGTGGAGACCCAGTACTTC. The encoded protein is CASSFLAGVETQYF.

This clone was detected a few times. The chain uses TRBV9 and TRBJ2-7, with 9 bases identical to TRBD1. Germline lookup yields CDR1 SGDLS and CDR2 YYNGEE. Trimming took 4 bases from V and 7 from J; bases not matched to a gene: 9. The CDR3 is made up of 14 amino acids. The CDR3 sequence: CASSRRTGVYEQYF. The CDR3, as DNA: TGTGCCAGCAGCCGACGGACAGGGGTTTATGAGCAGTACTTC.

This CDR3 reads CASNVQGGPYNEQFF. The DNA for the CDR3 is TGTGCCAGCAATGTCCAAGGGGGCCCTTACAATGAGCAGTTCTTC. This sequence joins TRBV27 and TRBJ2-1, with TRBD1 matching 7 bases. Germline CDR1 and CDR2: MNHEY and SMNVEV (reference sequence). Germline trimming cut 7 bases from V and 4 bases from J; bases unmatched to any gene: 10. The CDR3 sequence is 15 residues long.

The chain has TRBV30 and TRBJ2-2; weak D call: TRBD2 (5 bases). Per the germline V gene, CDR1 is GTSNPN and CDR2 is SVGIG (reference sequence). This CDR3 contains 14 residues. The V gene lost 7 bases and the J gene lost 2 bases, with 14 bases spanning the gap. CDR3 bases: TGTGCCTCCACGTGGAGGAAAAACACCGGGGAGCTGTTTTTT. It codes for CASTWRKNTGELFF.

The chain couples TRBV29-1 to TRBJ2-1, with 12 nucleotides matching TRBD2. V was pared by 5 bases and J by 7 bases, with 6 bases of the junction left unmatched. Germline assignment: CDR1 SQVTM and CDR2 ANQGSEA. The CDR3 runs 14 residues. The CDR3: CSVSSGRAGNEQFF. Here the CDR3 DNA reads TGCAGCGTTTCTAGCGGGAGGGCCGGGAATGAGCAGTTCTTC.

This rearrangement joins TRBV18 to TRBJ2-4; possibly TRBD1 or TRBD2 for D (5 bases each). The CDR3 extends over 13 amino acids. Per germline, CDR1 KGHSH and CDR2 LQKENI. Between the trimmed V and J ends, which lost 3 bases and 5 bases, there was a span of 8 bases. The CDR3 nucleotides read TGTGCCAGCTCACCTGGGGGTGAAAACATTCAGTACTTC. It translates to CASSPGGENIQYF.

This clone occurred many times. The genes are TRBV4-1 and TRBJ1-4; D is uncertain. The CDR3 length is 16 residues. Per germline, CDR1 MGHRA and CDR2 YSYEKL. Trimming pared 6 bases from V and 6 bases from J, leaving 20 bases between. CDR3 in DNA: TGCGCCAGCAGATCCGACCCCCGGCGGCGGGATGAAAAACTGTTTTTT. Translation gives CASRSDPRRRDEKLFF.

This clone was counted only a few times. This chain joins TRBV4-3 and TRBJ2-3; 9 bases agree with TRBD1. Trimming took 3 bases from V and 0 from J; bases not matched to a gene: 13. From germline, CDR1 is LGHNA and CDR2 YSLEER. The CDR3 covers 19 residues. In DNA, the CDR3 is TGCGCCAGCAGCCAGGACCCCGGGACAGGGCTTTGGAGCACAGATACGCAGTATTTT. This codes for CASSQDPGTGLWSTDTQYF.

This rearrangement joins TRBV2 to TRBJ1-5; D is unresolved. This CDR3 is built from 12 residues. Germline V gene data show CDR1 as SNHLY and CDR2 as FYNNEI. V lost 7 bases and J lost 1, with 5 bases in between. In DNA form, the CDR3 reads TGTGCCAGCATGGGCAGCAATCAGCCCCAGCATTTT. Protein sequence: CASMGSNQPQHF.